This TCR beta chain originates from a study of CD8 T cells in Susac syndrome. Reverse transcription of 0.5 to 1 ug RNA was carried out with random hexamers. Amplification of the TCR beta CDR3 was carried out by immunoSEQ multiplex PCR, which spanned a total of 54 Vbeta and 13 Jbeta segments. TCRdb passed the immunoSEQ multiplex PCR reads through MiXCR, listing each CDR3 protein once. The sample yields about 430,000 distinct CDR3 sequences, roughly 85% seen once. The germline V gene has CDR1 SGHAT and CDR2 FQNNGV. This CDR3 is 16 amino acids long. After removal of 8 bases from V and 0 bases from J, the junction contained 9 bases not matched to a gene.

The TCR sequence derives from a human donor with multiple sclerosis. Sequencing used CD8+ T cells from PBMCs. This sequence joins TRBV11-2 and TRBJ2-2; 7 bases are a match to TRBD1. The CDR3 sequence is CASGPWDRANTGELFF. The DNA of the CDR3 is TGTGCCAGCGGACCATGGGACAGAGCGAACACCGGGGAGCTGTTTTTT. The full variable domain, completed using reference TRBV11-2 and TRBJ2-2, is EAGVAQSPRYKIIEKRQSVAFWCNPISGHATLYWYQQILGQGPKLLIQFQNNGVVDDSQLPKDRFSAERLKGVDSTLKIQPAKLEDSAVYLCASGPWDRANTGELFFGEGSRLTVL.